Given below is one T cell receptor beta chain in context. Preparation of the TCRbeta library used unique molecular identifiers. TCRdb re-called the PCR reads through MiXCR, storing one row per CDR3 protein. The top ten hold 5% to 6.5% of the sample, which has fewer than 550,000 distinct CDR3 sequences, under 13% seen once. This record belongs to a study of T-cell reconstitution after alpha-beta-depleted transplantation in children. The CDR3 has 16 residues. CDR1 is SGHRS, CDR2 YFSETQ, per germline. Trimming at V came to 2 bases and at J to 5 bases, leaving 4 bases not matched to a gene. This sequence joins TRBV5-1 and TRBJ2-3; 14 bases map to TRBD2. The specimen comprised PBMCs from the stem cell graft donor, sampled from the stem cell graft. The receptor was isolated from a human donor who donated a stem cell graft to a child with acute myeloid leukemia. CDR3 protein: CASSFSGTSGRDTQYF. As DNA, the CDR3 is TGCGCCAGCAGCTTCTCCGGGACTAGCGGGAGAGATACGCAGTATTTT.